This T cell receptor beta chain was identified during a study of brain T cells in children with intractable seizures. Overall study findings and caveats: Only CDR3 sequence similarity suggested viral specificity, without known HCMV serostatus.

The V end lost 1 base, the J end lost 0 bases, and 12 bases lay between the germline ends. CDR1 SGHAT and CDR2 FQNNGV come from the germline V gene. CDR3 size: 16 residues. A remark on this clone: Antigen specificity is unknown.

TCRdb's copy holds only in-frame clones and misses some; the assay was immunoSEQ multiplex PCR. The table records fewer than 25,000 clones, 94% of them present only once. The sample consisted of peripheral blood, taken at surgery. The clonotype was recovered from a boy younger than 18 with focal cortical dysplasia and intractable seizures. The rearrangement links TRBV11-2 to TRBJ2-5; no definite D call. CDR3 region: CASSLGVGLHQETQYF. CDR3 DNA: TGTGCCAGCAGCTTAGGGGTAGGGCTGCACCAAGAGACCCAGTACTTC.